The TCR beta chain under discussion was sequenced for a study of blood T cell repertoires in COVID-19. This clone has only one observation. Some clones are missing from TCRdb's copy, which holds only in-frame ones; the method was immunoSEQ multiplex PCR. Of about 330,000 clones listed, approximately 90% are singletons. The CDR3 contains 17 residues. Germline values: CDR1 GTSNPN, CDR2 SVGIG (reference sequence). The trim removed 3 bases at V and 4 bases at J, leaving 12 bases unmatched. The TCR comes from a woman aged 30 to 39 who had recovered from COVID-19. V usage is TRBV30 and J usage is TRBJ2-2; 9 nucleotides match TRBD2. The sequencing input was PBMCs or T cells enriched from blood (not recorded which). The CDR3 DNA reads TGTGCCTGGAGCCTGAGCTGGCGGGGGGGAGGCACCGGGGAGCTGTTTTTT. Protein sequence: CAWSLSWRGGGTGELFF. Full variable domain (missing parts from reference TRBV30 and TRBJ2-2): SQTIHQWPATLVQPVGSPLSLECTVEGTSNPNLYWYRQAAGRGLQLLFYSVGIGQISSEVPQNLSASRPQDRQFILSSKKLLLSDSGFYLCAWSLSWRGGGTGELFFGEGSRLTVL.